The source of this T cell receptor (beta chain) is a study of OX40 agonist ivuxolimab in advanced cancers. Clones were sequenced by immunoSEQ multiplex PCR, and TCRdb holds only the in-frame ones, with some missing. There are 75,000 to 95,000 clones in the sample; 85% to 95% occur only once, and approximately 11% lies in the top ten. Study-level results: The authors also found low normalized T-cell clonal expansion in some nonresponders. What antigens the expanded peripheral T cells recognized was never established.

The germline CDR1 and CDR2 sequences are MNHEY and SMNVEV (reference sequence). The length of the CDR3 is 15 residues. The ends were cut back, 7 bases at V and 6 bases at J, with 19 bases in the middle. Concerning this clone itself: What it binds is not known.

The rearrangement links TRBV27 to TRBJ2-1, with D perhaps TRBD1 (5 bases). The sequencing here drew on CD4+ or CD8+ T cells sorted from blood, taken in a trial of the OX40 agonist ivuxolimab. The clonotype was recovered from an adult with an advanced solid tumor such as melanoma, head and neck, liver or kidney cancer. CDR3 residues: CASTQGAAPANEQFF. The CDR3 coding sequence is TGTGCCAGCACCCAGGGCGCAGCCCCTGCCAATGAGCAGTTCTTC.